This T cell receptor beta chain was captured by sequencing in a study of cytomegalovirus exposure and HLA in healthy donors. Findings of the study overall: Productive status was seen about 90% or about 30% of the time for most TCR beta V segments in an earlier analysis. The analysis excluded some indistinguishable V segments, including TRBV6-2 and TRBV6-3.

The PCR had 60 Vbeta and 13 Jbeta primers. Some clones are missing from TCRdb's copy, which holds only in-frame ones; the method was immunoSEQ multiplex PCR. The sample holds around 120,000 clones, roughly 69% seen once. Notes on this clone: The antigen remains unidentified.

V gave up 0 bases and J gave up 2 bases; unmatched junction bases: 7. The germline V gene encodes CDR1 SGHAT and CDR2 FQNNGV. The CDR3 spans 17 residues. Sample: PBMCs. The source is a human donor in good health. V and J are TRBV11-2 and TRBJ2-1; TRBD2 aligns across 7 bases. The CDR3 DNA reads as TGTGCCAGCAGCTTAGACCAGGGACTAACAACCTACAATGAGCAGTTCTTC. Protein sequence: CASSLDQGLTTYNEQFF.